This TCR beta chain was sequenced in a study of glioma-infiltrating T cells. Study-level findings and limits: Only very few CDR3 sequences appeared in both tissue and blood. Non-neoplastic patients had below-expected tissue-blood divergence, while all gliomas exceeded expectation.

There are many counts of this clonotype. As yet, its antigen is unknown. CDR3 length: 18 residues. V dropped 0 bases and J dropped 5 bases, with 22 bases sitting between them. The V gene's germline CDR1 is LGHNA and CDR2 YSLEER. Amplification of TCR alpha and beta CDR3 regions from RNA used iRepertoire nested multiplex PCR. For one-step reverse transcription and amplification, 100-400 ng of tissue mRNA or PBMC total RNA was used. From the multiplex PCR reads, TCRdb called clonotypes with MiXCR, one entry per CDR3 protein. The table shows more than 95,000 distinct CDR3 sequences, with approximately 28% occurring only once.

The TCR was taken from a human donor with low-grade glioma or glioblastoma, undergoing nonglioma brain surgery, or in good health (not recorded which). Sequenced input: glioma tissue, nonneoplastic brain tissue, or PBMCs (not recorded which). The chain joins TRBV4-3 to TRBJ1-1; D is possibly TRBD1 (6 bases). CDR3 amino acids: CASSQDGRGAADPTEAFF. The CDR3 DNA follows: TGCGCCAGCAGCCAAGACGGCCGGGGGGCAGCTGATCCAACTGAAGCTTTCTTT.